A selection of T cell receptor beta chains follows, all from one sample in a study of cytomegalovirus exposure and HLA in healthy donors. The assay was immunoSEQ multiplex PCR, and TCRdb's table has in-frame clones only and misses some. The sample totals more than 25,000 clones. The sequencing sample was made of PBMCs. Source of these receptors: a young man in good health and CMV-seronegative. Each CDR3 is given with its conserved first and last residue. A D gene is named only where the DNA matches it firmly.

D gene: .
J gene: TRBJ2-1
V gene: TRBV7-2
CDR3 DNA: TGTGCCAGCAGCAATGGACTATTGGGGAACAATGAGCAGTTCTTC
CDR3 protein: CASSNGLLGNNEQFF

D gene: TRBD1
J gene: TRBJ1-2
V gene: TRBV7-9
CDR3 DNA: TGTGCCAGCAGCTTAGGACAGGGGAAGGGCTACACCTTC
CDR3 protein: CASSLGQGKGYTF

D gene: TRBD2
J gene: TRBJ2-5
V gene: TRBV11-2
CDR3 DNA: TGTGCCAGCAAAGTCGCGGGAGGCGGGAGGGAGACCCAGTACTTC
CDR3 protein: CASKVAGGGRETQYF

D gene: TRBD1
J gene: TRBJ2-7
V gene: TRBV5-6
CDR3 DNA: TGTGCCAGCAGCTTGGGACAGGGGAGGTACGAGCAGTACTTC
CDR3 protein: CASSLGQGRYEQYF

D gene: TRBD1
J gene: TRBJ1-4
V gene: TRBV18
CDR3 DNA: TGTGCCAGCTCCAGGGGGATTCGCGAAAAACTGTTTTTT
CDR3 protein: CASSRGIREKLFF

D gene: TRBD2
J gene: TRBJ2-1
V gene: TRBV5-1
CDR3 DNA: TGCGCCAGCAGGACTAGCGGTCCCTACAATGAGCAGTTCTTC
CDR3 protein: CASRTSGPYNEQFF

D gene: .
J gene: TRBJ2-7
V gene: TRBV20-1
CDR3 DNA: TGCAGTGCTAGCAATCAGGGATTCCAGTACTTC
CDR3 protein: CSASNQGFQYF

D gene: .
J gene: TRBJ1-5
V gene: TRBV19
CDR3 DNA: TGTGCCAGTAGTATAGGGGACTCCCAAATGAATCAGCCCCAGCATTTT
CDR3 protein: CASSIGDSQMNQPQHF

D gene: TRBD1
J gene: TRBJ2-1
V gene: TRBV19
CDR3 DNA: TGTGCCAGTAGTGCTTCGGGGACAGGGAGTCGCAATGAGCAGTTCTTC
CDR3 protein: CASSASGTGSRNEQFF

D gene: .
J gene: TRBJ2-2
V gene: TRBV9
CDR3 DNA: TGTGCCAGCAGCCCACGTCGGGGGTTGGCCGGGGAGCTGTTTTTT
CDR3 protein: CASSPRRGLAGELFF

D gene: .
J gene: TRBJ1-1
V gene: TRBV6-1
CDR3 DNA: TGTGCCAGTATATCACAGGGTTACACTGAAGCTTTCTTT
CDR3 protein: CASISQGYTEAFF

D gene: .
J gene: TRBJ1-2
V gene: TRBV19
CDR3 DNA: TGTGCCAGTCGACAGGATCTTTCCTATGGCTACACCTTC
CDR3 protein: CASRQDLSYGYTF

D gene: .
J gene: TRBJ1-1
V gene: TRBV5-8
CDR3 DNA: TGTGCCAGCAGCTTCGATAAACTATCCGGGACACCGAACACTGAAGCTTTCTTT
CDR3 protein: CASSFDKLSGTPNTEAFF

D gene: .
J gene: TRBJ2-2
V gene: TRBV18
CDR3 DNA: TGTGCCAGCTCACCTCTGATCCACAGAGCGAACACCGGGGAGCTGTTTTTT
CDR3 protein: CASSPLIHRANTGELFF

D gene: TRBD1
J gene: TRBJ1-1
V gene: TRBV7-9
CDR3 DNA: TGTGCCAGCAGCTTAGACAGGGGGCCGAACACTGAAGCTTTCTTT
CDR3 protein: CASSLDRGPNTEAFF

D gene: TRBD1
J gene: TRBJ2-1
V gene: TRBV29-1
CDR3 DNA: TGCAGCGTCGACCACAGGGGGCTCGACAATGAGCAGTTCTTC
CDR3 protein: CSVDHRGLDNEQFF

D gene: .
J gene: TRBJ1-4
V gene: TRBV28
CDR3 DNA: TGTGCCAGCAGCGTAAGGGCGGGTGAAAAACTGTTTTTT
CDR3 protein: CASSVRAGEKLFF

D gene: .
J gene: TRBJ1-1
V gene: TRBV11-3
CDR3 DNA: TGTGCCAGCAGCTTAGGGGGGGATCTTAATGAAGCTTTCTTT
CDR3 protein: CASSLGGDLNEAFF

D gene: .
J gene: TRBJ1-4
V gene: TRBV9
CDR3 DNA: TGTGCCAGCAGCGTGGGAGTTGCGACTAATGAAAAACTGTTTTTT
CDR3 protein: CASSVGVATNEKLFF

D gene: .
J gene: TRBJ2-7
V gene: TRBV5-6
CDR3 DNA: TGTGCCAGCAGCCCCGTTGGGTGGGGGCGGTACGAGCAGTACTTC
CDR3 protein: CASSPVGWGRYEQYF

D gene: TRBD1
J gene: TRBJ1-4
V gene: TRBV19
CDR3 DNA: TGTGCCAGTAGTATACGAGGGGGCTTAAATGAAAAACTGTTTTTT
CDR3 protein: CASSIRGGLNEKLFF

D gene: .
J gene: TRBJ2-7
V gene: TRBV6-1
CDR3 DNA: TGTGCCAGCAGTGATAAAGTTAGGGGAATGGGCTACGAGCAGTACTTC
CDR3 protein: CASSDKVRGMGYEQYF

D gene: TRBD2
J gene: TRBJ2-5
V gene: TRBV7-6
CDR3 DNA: TGTGCCAGCAGCTTAGTTGGGACTAGGGGGGAGACCCAGTACTTC
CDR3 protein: CASSLVGTRGETQYF

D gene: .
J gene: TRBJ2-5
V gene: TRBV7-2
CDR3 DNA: TGTGCCAGCAGCACCCCTCACTCCGGGAAAAATTTGGAGACCCAGTACTTC
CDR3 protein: CASSTPHSGKNLETQYF

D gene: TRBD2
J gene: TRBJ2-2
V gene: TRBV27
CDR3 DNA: TGTGCCAGCAGCTGGGGACTAGCGGGAGCGCCCGGGGAGCTGTTTTTT
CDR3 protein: CASSWGLAGAPGELFF

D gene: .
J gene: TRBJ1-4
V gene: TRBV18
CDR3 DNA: TGTGCCAGCTCACTTTCGATGGGCAGAACTAATGAAAAACTGTTTTTT
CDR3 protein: CASSLSMGRTNEKLFF

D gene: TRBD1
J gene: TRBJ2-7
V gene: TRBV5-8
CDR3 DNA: TGTGCCAGCAGCTTCGGGGGAGGGACAGGGGTGTACGAGCAGTACTTC
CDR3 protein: CASSFGGGTGVYEQYF

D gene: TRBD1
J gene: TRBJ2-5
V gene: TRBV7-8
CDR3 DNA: TGTGCCAGCAGCCGACAGGGGGCGAAAGGGGAGACCCAGTACTTC
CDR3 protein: CASSRQGAKGETQYF

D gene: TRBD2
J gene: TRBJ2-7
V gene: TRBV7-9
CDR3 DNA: TGTGCCAGCCACATAAGCGGGAGCTACGAGCAGTACTTC
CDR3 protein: CASHISGSYEQYF

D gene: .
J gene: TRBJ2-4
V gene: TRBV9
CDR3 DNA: TGTGCCAGCAGCCCCCGGACGGAGGGATTGAACATTCAGTACTTC
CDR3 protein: CASSPRTEGLNIQYF

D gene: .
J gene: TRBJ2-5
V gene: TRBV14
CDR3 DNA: TGTGCCAGCAGCCAAGGTCTACGAGAGACCCAGTACTTC
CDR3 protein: CASSQGLRETQYF

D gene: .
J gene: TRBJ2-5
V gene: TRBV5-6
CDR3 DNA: TGTGCCAGCAGCTTGGCTGAGACCCAGTACTTC
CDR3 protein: CASSLAETQYF

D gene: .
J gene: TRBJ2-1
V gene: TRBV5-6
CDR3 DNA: TGTGCCAGCAGCTCCCGACAGGTAAATGAGCAGTTCTTC
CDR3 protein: CASSSRQVNEQFF

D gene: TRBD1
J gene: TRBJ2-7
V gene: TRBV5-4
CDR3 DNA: TGTGCCAGCAGCTTGGCGACAGGGGGGGCCTACGAGCAGTACTTC
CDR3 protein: CASSLATGGAYEQYF

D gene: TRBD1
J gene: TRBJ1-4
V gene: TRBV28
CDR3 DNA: TGTGCCAGCAGTTTGGAGGGACAGGGGGCTAATGAAAAACTGTTTTTT
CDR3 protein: CASSLEGQGANEKLFF

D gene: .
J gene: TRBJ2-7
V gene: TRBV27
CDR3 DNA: TGTGCCAGTAGGAGAGGGGGTGGCCACGAGCAGTACTTC
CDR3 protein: CASRRGGGHEQYF

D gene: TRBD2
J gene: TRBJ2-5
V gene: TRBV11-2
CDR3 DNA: TGTGCCAGCAGCTTCACAGCGGGAGGGCCATTTGGAGAGACCCAGTACTTC
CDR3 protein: CASSFTAGGPFGETQYF

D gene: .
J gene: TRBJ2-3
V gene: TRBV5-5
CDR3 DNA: TGTGCCAGCAGCTTGGGGCGGGAAAGGGGCACAGATACGCAGTATTTT
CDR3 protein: CASSLGRERGTDTQYF

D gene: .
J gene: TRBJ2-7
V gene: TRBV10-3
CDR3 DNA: TGTGCCATCAGGGAGGAGGGTGACGAGCAGTACTTC
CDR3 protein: CAIREEGDEQYF

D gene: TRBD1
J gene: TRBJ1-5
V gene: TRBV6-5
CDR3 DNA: TGTGCCAGCAGACCCACAGGGGATATCATTGCCCAGCATTTT
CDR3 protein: CASRPTGDIIAQHF

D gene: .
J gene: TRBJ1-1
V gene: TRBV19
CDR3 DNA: TGTGCCAGTAGTATGGCCGGGAGTAGGGGCGAAGCTTTCTTT
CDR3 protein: CASSMAGSRGEAFF

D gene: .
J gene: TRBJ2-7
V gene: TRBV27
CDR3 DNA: TGTGCCAGCAGTCCCCGAGAGTCTACCTACGAGCAGTACTTC
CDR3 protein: CASSPRESTYEQYF

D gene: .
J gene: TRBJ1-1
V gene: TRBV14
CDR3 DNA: TGTGCCAGCAGCCAAGACAGGAACACTGAAGCTTTCTTT
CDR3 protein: CASSQDRNTEAFF

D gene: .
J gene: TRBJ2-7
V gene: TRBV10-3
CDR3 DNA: TGTGCCATCAGCACCGAGATCGGCTACGAGCAGTACTTC
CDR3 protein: CAISTEIGYEQYF

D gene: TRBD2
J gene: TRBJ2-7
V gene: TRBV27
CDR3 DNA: TGTGCCAGCAGTTTATCCCGACTAGCGGGGGCGAGGGAGCAGTACTTC
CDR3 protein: CASSLSRLAGAREQYF

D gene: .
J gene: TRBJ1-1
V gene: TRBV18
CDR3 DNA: TGTGCCAGCTCACCACCAGGACTAAACACTGAAGCTTTCTTT
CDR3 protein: CASSPPGLNTEAFF

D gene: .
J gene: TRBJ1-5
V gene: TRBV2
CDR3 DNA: TGTGCCAGCGGGCTGAATAGCAATCAGCCCCAGCATTTT
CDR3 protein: CASGLNSNQPQHF

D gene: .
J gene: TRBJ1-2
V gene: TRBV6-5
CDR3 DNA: TGTGCCAGCAGTTCCTGGACAGTCTCAGCTAACTACGGCTACACCTTC
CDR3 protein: CASSSWTVSANYGYTF

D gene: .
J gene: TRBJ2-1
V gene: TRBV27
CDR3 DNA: TGTGCCAGCAGTTTTGGGCGGGGGCTGGGCAATGAGCAGTTCTTC
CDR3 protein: CASSFGRGLGNEQFF

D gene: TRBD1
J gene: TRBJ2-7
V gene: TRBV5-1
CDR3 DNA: TGCGCCAGCAGTCGACAGGGGTCTCCCTCCTACGAGCAGTACTTC
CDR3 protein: CASSRQGSPSYEQYF

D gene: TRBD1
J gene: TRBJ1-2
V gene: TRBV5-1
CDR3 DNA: TGCGCCAGCAGATTTGACAGGGTTGGCTACACCTTC
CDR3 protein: CASRFDRVGYTF

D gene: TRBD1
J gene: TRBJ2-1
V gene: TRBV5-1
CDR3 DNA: TGCGCCAGCAGCCCGACAGGGGGCTCCTACAATGAGCAGTTCTTC
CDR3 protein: CASSPTGGSYNEQFF

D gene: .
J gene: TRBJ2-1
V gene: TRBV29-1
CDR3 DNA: TGCAGCGTAAGACTTGGAGTAAACAATGAGCAGTTCTTC
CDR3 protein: CSVRLGVNNEQFF

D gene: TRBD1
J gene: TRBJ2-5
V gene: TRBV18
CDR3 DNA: TGTGCCAGCGCCCGGGACAGTAATGGGGAGCAGTACTTC
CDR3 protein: CASARDSNGEQYF